These 20 T cell receptor beta chains were sequenced from one sample in a study of T cell responses to AZD1222 COVID-19 vaccine. Sequencing was performed with immunoSEQ multiplex PCR; in TCRdb, only in-frame clones are kept and a portion is missing. In the table there are approximately 150,000 clones, about 89% of which are singletons. This specimen was peripheral blood, taken 28 days after the second dose of the MenACWY control vaccine. The receptors shown here come from an adult who received the MenACWY meningococcal vaccine as a control.

The chain combines TRBV7-2 with TRBJ2-5; D gene ambiguous. Germline V lookup: CDR1 SGHTA, CDR2 FQGNSA. Trimming shortened V by 5 bases and J by 1 base, and 14 bases separated the two germline ends. The length of the CDR3 is 15 residues. The CDR3 DNA reads as TGTGCCAGCAGCGTCAGCTGGGTCCGCCAAGAGACCCAGTACTTC. Its protein is CASSVSWVRQETQYF.

About this clone: At one end, the junction sequence differs from germline, possibly due to a read error. This sequence joins TRBV5-1 and TRBJ1-5; 10 bases agree with TRBD1. The CDR3 has 15 residues. Germline V gene sequence: CDR1 SGHRS, CDR2 YFSETQ. The CDR3 sequence: CASSLEGQGNQPQHF. The CDR3 nucleotides are TGCGCCAGCAGTTTGGAGGGACAGGGGAATCAGCCCCAGCATTTT. Full variable domain (outside the CDR3, taken from reference TRBV5-1 and TRBJ1-5): KAGVTQTPRYLIKTRGQQVTLSCSPISGHRSVSWYQQTPGQGLQFLFEYFSETQRNKGNFPGRFSGRQFSNSRSEMNVSTLELGDSALYLCASSLEGQGNQPQHFGDGTRLSIL.

The rearrangement links TRBV7-2 to TRBJ1-6, with 8 bases identical to TRBD1. Germline trimming cut 5 bases from V and 1 base from J; bases unmatched to any gene: 10. The germline V gene encodes CDR1 SGHTA and CDR2 FQGNSA. CDR3 size: 18 residues. CDR3 amino acids: CASSLVGQGASYNSPLHF. The CDR3 region has the DNA TGTGCCAGCAGCCTCGTCGGGCAGGGGGCATCCTATAATTCACCCCTCCACTTT.

The chain joins TRBV11-3 to TRBJ1-5, with 7 bases identical to TRBD1. V trimming: 2 bases; J trimming: 4 bases; junction bases outside the gene matches: 5. Germline CDR1 and CDR2: SGHNT and YENEEA. This CDR3 is built from 15 residues. CDR3 in amino acids: CASSLISRGNQPQHF. The CDR3 region has the DNA TGTGCCAGCAGCTTAATTAGCAGGGGGAATCAGCCCCAGCATTTT.

The chain recombines TRBV6-5 with TRBJ1-2; TRBD1 matches at 7 bases. V lost 2 bases, J lost 0 bases, and 6 bases stayed unmatched. The CDR3 runs 16 residues. From germline, CDR1 is MNHEY and CDR2 SVGAGI. The DNA of the CDR3 is TGTGCCAGCAGTTACGCCGGGACAGATTCTAACTATGGCTACACCTTC. Residues: CASSYAGTDSNYGYTF.

This clone was detected once. The J gene is TRBJ1-2, the V gene TRBV3-1 (or the pseudogene TRBV3-2); D not resolved. Trimming removed 4 bases at V and 8 bases at J, with 23 bases between. The CDR3 contains 16 residues. Per the germline V gene, CDR1 is LGHDT and CDR2 is YNNKEL (reference sequence). CDR3 in DNA: TGTGCCAGCAGCCCCCAATATTCGGTAGGTCCGGGCGGCTACACCTTC. It yields the protein CASSPQYSVGPGGYTF.

This clone has only one observation. CDR3 amino acids: CASRLRDRLNTEAFF. The CDR3 DNA reads TGTGCCAGCAGGCTCCGGGACCGGTTGAACACTGAAGCTTTCTTT. This chain links TRBV28 with TRBJ1-1, with D perhaps matching TRBD1 (5 bases). CDR3 length: 15 residues. In germline, CDR1 is MDHEN, CDR2 SYDVKM. The V gene lost 6 bases and the J gene lost 0 bases, with 14 bases spanning the gap.

A word on this clone: At one end the junction does not follow the germline gene, possibly because of a read error. The genes are TRBV7-7 and TRBJ2-5; perhaps D is TRBD1 or TRBD2 (5 bases each). Germline V lookup: CDR1 SSHAT, CDR2 FNYEAQ (reference sequence). CDR3 length: 15 residues. The CDR3 DNA reads as TGTGCTAGCAGCTCAGTTCGGGGCGACAAAGAGACCCAGTACTTC. Protein sequence: CASSSVRGDKETQYF.

In this sample, this clone turned up a few times. This sequence joins TRBV6-5 and TRBJ1-3; the D is unclear. Per the germline V gene, CDR1 is MNHEY and CDR2 is SVGAGI. V dropped 10 bases and J dropped 1 base, with 8 bases sitting between them. This CDR3 has 12 amino acids. Here the CDR3 reads CAISVSGNTIYF. CDR3 coding DNA: TGTGCCATTAGTGTTTCTGGAAACACCATATATTTT.

This chain joins TRBV18 and TRBJ2-3; the match to TRBD2 covers 8 bases. CDR3 length equals 17 residues. The germline CDR1 and CDR2 sequences are KGHSH and LQKENI. The junction had 8 bases not matched to a gene; V was cut back by 3 bases and J by 0 bases. For the CDR3, the DNA is TGTGCCAGCTCACCTCTGTCTAGCGGGTCTAGCACAGATACGCAGTATTTT. It codes for CASSPLSSGSSTDTQYF.

The rearrangement links TRBV10-1 to TRBJ2-3, with 8 positions matching TRBD2. The V gene end was trimmed by 2 bases and the J gene end by 1 base; junction bases not matched to a gene: 5. There are 16 residues in the CDR3. Germline V lookup: CDR1 WNHNN, CDR2 SYGVQD (reference sequence). The CDR3 sequence is CASSETSGYRTDTQYF. The CDR3 DNA reads as TGCGCCAGCAGTGAGACTAGCGGCTACCGCACAGATACGCAGTATTTT.

The rearrangement uses TRBV11-1 and TRBJ2-5; TRBD1 aligns across 9 bases. This CDR3 comprises 14 residues. Trimming removed 5 bases from V and 3 bases from J; junction bases left unmatched: 4. Germline V gives CDR1 SGHAT, CDR2 FQDESV (reference sequence). CDR3 nucleotides: TGTGCCAGCAGCGACAGGGGGGCGAAAGAGACCCAGTACTTC. Protein: CASSDRGAKETQYF.

V is TRBV6-5 and J is TRBJ2-5; D is undetermined. Germline lookup yields CDR1 MNHEY and CDR2 SVGAGI. V lost 8 bases, J lost 5 bases, and 21 bases lay in between. This CDR3 is built from 15 residues. CDR3 DNA: TGTGCCAGCGTACGAGACCGTACCTTCGGGGAGACCCAGTACTTC. Translated: CASVRDRTFGETQYF.

The J gene is TRBJ2-7, the V gene TRBV19; TRBD1 matches at 8 bases. Germline V gene lookup returns CDR1 LNHDA and CDR2 SQIVND (reference sequence). CDR3 length: 17 amino acids. V was clipped by 5 bases and J by 3 bases; unmatched bases: 15. DNA for the CDR3: TGTGCCAGTAGTCCGACCCCTGCCGGGACAGGACACTACGAGCAGTACTTC. Its translation is CASSPTPAGTGHYEQYF.

The V and J genes are TRBV29-1 and TRBJ1-3; D may be TRBD1 (6 bases). CDR1 and CDR2 (germline): SQVTM, ANQGSEA. Trimming removed 4 bases from V and 0 bases from J, with 10 bases in between. This CDR3 region has 14 residues. The CDR3 reads CSVGGTNSGNTIYF. The CDR3 bases are TGCAGCGTTGGAGGGACAAACTCTGGAAACACCATATATTTT.

The chain employs TRBV7-9 and TRBJ1-2; no clear D. V lost 5 bases, J lost 6 bases, and 19 bases lay in between. CDR3 length equals 15 residues. Germline V gene sequence: CDR1 SEHNR, CDR2 FQNEAQ (reference sequence). The CDR3 DNA reads as TGTGCCAGCAGCCCTATTGGCGCCGGGCTCCATGGCTACACCTTC. The encoded protein is CASSPIGAGLHGYTF. Combining the CDR3 with reference TRBV7-9 and TRBJ1-2 gives the whole variable domain DTGVSQNPRHKITKRGQNVTFRCDPISEHNRLYWYRQTLGQGPEFLTYFQNEAQLEKSRLLSDRFSAERPKGSFSTLEIQRTEQGDSAMYLCASSPIGAGLHGYTFGSGTRLTVV.

The chain couples TRBV10-3 to TRBJ1-4, with a tentative D call TRBD1 (6 bases). This CDR3 contains 15 residues. Trimming left V 0 bases short and J 5 bases short, with 10 bases between. Looked up from germline, CDR1 is ENHRY and CDR2 is SYGVKD. The DNA of the CDR3 is TGTGCCATCAGTGAGTCCGGGGGCCCAAATGAAAAACTGTTTTTT. Encoded protein: CAISESGGPNEKLFF.

The rearrangement joins TRBV24-1 to TRBJ2-7; the D gene could be TRBD1 or TRBD2 (5 bases each). V was cut by 4 bases and J by 2 bases, with 17 bases left in between. Germline V gene lookup returns CDR1 KGHDR and CDR2 SFDVKD. The CDR3 extends over 16 amino acids. The DNA for the CDR3 is TGTGCCACCAGTGACCCGGGGTCGGGGACCCCCTACGAGCAGTACTTC. Translating gives CATSDPGSGTPYEQYF.

The chain has TRBV7-2 and TRBJ1-4, with D possibly TRBD1 on 6 matching bases. The CDR3 consists of 15 residues. In germline, CDR1 is SGHTA, CDR2 FQGNSA. Trimming pared 2 bases from V and 5 bases from J, leaving 12 bases between. CDR3: CASSLNQGINEKLFF. CDR3 nucleotides: TGTGCCAGCAGCTTAAATCAGGGGATAAATGAAAAACTGTTTTTT.

This clone was recorded only once. The rearrangement joins TRBV28 to TRBJ2-2; D is uncertain. The CDR3 has 13 amino acids. Germline V CDR1 and CDR2: MDHEN, SYDVKM. Trimming left V 5 bases short and J 2 bases short, with 6 bases between. The CDR3 here is CASSALNTGELFF. The DNA for the CDR3 is TGTGCCAGCAGTGCCTTAAACACCGGGGAGCTGTTTTTT.